Listed here are 30 T cell receptor beta chains from one sample, sequenced in a study of blood T cell repertoires in COVID-19. TCRdb keeps only in-frame clones here, not all; method: immunoSEQ multiplex PCR. The sample has around 310,000 clones, around 91% seen once; the top ten hold around 0.98%. Sequencing was carried out using peripheral blood. The receptors come from a middle-aged woman with COVID-19, enrolled during active disease.

This chain connects TRBV18 to TRBJ2-3, with TRBD2 as a possible D gene (5 bases). This CDR3 has 12 residues. The germline CDR1 and CDR2 sequences are KGHSH and LQKENI. V lost 6 bases, J lost 6 bases, and 10 bases lay in between. The CDR3 loop is CASSLWEDTQYF. CDR3 nucleotides: TGTGCCAGCTCCCTTTGGGAGGATACGCAGTATTTT.

J is TRBJ1-2 and V is TRBV18; D is ambiguous. This CDR3 region has 13 residues. CDR1 KGHSH and CDR2 LQKENI come from the germline V gene. V shed 6 bases and J shed 3 bases, with 11 bases lying between them. This CDR3 is CASSPSGDYGYTF. CDR3 coding DNA: TGTGCCAGCTCCCCATCGGGAGACTATGGCTACACCTTC.

The chain links TRBV5-4 to TRBJ2-1; perhaps TRBD2 as D (5 bases). The V gene lost 4 bases and the J gene lost 5 bases, with 10 bases spanning the gap. Germline V lookup: CDR1 SGHNT, CDR2 YYREEE (reference sequence). This CDR3 contains 13 residues. The CDR3 DNA is TGTGCCAGCAGCCCCCCTAGCAACAATGAGCAGTTCTTC. It codes for CASSPPSNNEQFF.

The rearrangement uses TRBV24-1 and TRBJ2-1, with 8 bases fitting TRBD1. CDR3 length: 17 residues. With V trimmed by 3 bases and J by 3 bases, 9 bases remained unmatched. Germline V gives CDR1 KGHDR, CDR2 SFDVKD. Here the CDR3 DNA reads TGTGCCACCAGTGATGAAACCGGGACAGGACACTACAATGAGCAGTTCTTC. This encodes CATSDETGTGHYNEQFF.

This sequence joins TRBV6-2 or TRBV6-3 and TRBJ1-4; D is undetermined. Trimming took 4 bases from V and 8 from J, leaving 14 bases between them. There are 14 residues in the CDR3. Germline V gives CDR1 MNHEY, CDR2 SVGEGT. This CDR3 is CASSLTSHGEKLFF. CDR3 nucleotides: TGTGCCAGCAGTTTAACCTCGCACGGGGAAAAACTGTTTTTT.

The V call is TRBV27, the J call TRBJ1-2; D is unclear. Deletions cut 8 bases from V and 0 bases from J, with 10 bases between. The CDR3 has 13 amino acids. CDR1 MNHEY and CDR2 SMNVEV come from the germline V gene (reference sequence). The CDR3 DNA follows: TGTGCCAGCGGAGGTGAGCCTAACTATGGCTACACCTTC. Protein: CASGGEPNYGYTF.

The chain combines TRBV10-3 with TRBJ1-2; TRBD1 matches at 8 bases. Germline V gene lookup returns CDR1 ENHRY and CDR2 SYGVKD. The CDR3 has 14 residues. The V segment lost 8 bases and the J segment 8 bases; nucleotides outside the gene matches: 13. Here the CDR3 reads CAISRRTGFEGYTF. The CDR3 nucleotides are TGTGCCATCTCCCGAAGGACAGGGTTCGAAGGCTACACCTTC.

This chain's CDR3 is CASSMGTGNQPQHF. The CDR3 DNA sequence: TGTGCCAGTAGTATGGGCACAGGAAATCAGCCCCAGCATTTT. The genes are TRBV19 and TRBJ1-5; D is possibly TRBD1 (5 bases). V lost 3 bases to trimming and J lost 4 bases, with 10 bases between them. The CDR3 sequence is 14 residues long. Germline lookup yields CDR1 LNHDA and CDR2 SQIVND (reference sequence).

This clone was observed a single time. The V call is TRBV4-1, the J call TRBJ2-3, with D tentatively TRBD2 (6 bases). V lost 7 bases and J lost 1, with 18 bases in between. This CDR3 spans 16 amino acids. CDR1 MGHRA and CDR2 YSYEKL come from the germline V gene. CDR3 DNA sequence: TGCGCCAGCACTCACGGAGGGGCGCCGGGCACAGATACGCAGTATTTT. Translation: CASTHGGAPGTDTQYF.

This clone occurred once. This chain joins TRBV11-3 and TRBJ2-1, with D perhaps matching TRBD2 (5 bases). Trimming took 3 bases from V and 7 from J, leaving 10 bases between them. The CDR3 is 13 amino acids. Germline V gene sequence: CDR1 SGHNT, CDR2 YENEEA. The DNA for the CDR3 is TGTGCCAGCAGCTTCCCGGGGATTAATGAGCAGTTCTTC. It codes for CASSFPGINEQFF.

The chain links TRBV7-9 to TRBJ1-4, with D perhaps TRBD1 (6 bases). CDR3 size: 17 residues. Germline CDR1 and CDR2: SEHNR and FQNEAQ (reference sequence). The V and J ends lost 5 bases and 5 bases respectively, with 21 bases between them. The CDR3 reads CASSPHPNREENEKLFF. The CDR3 coding sequence is TGTGCCAGCAGCCCCCACCCCAACAGGGAAGAAAATGAAAAACTGTTTTTT.

The genes are TRBV28 and TRBJ1-5; D is perhaps TRBD1 (5 bases). The CDR3 runs to 13 residues. V was trimmed by 6 bases and J by 3 bases, leaving 9 bases between them. The germline V gene encodes CDR1 MDHEN and CDR2 SYDVKM. The CDR3 bases are TGTGCCAGCAGGCAGGGTTTCAATCAGCCCCAGCATTTT. Translating it yields CASRQGFNQPQHF.

This rearrangement joins TRBV12-5 to TRBJ1-1, with 7 bases lining up with TRBD1. Trimming at V came to 5 bases and at J to 4 bases, leaving 4 bases not matched to a gene. CDR1 and CDR2 from the germline V gene are LGHNT and FRNRAP. The CDR3 covers 13 residues. This CDR3 reads CASGQTGATEAFF. Here the CDR3 DNA reads TGTGCTAGTGGTCAAACAGGGGCCACTGAAGCTTTCTTT.

This chain connects TRBV7-3 to TRBJ2-1, with 7 bases lining up with TRBD2. V was clipped by 5 bases and J by 4 bases; unmatched bases: 8. Germline V gene sequence: CDR1 SGHTA, CDR2 FQGTGA. This CDR3 comprises 15 residues. CDR3 residues: CASSLGLAEYNEQFF. CDR3 in DNA: TGTGCCAGCAGCCTTGGGCTAGCGGAGTACAATGAGCAGTTCTTC.

This chain connects TRBV3-1 (or the pseudogene TRBV3-2) to TRBJ2-5, with TRBD1 matching 10 bases. The J segment lost 4 bases and the V segment lost 4 bases, leaving 0 bases of the junction unmatched. Germline V gene data show CDR1 as LGHDT and CDR2 as YNNKEL (reference sequence). This CDR3 is 13 amino acids long. CDR3 residues: CASSRDRGETQYF. The CDR3 DNA sequence: TGTGCCAGCAGCCGGGACAGGGGAGAGACCCAGTACTTC.

This chain joins TRBV9 and TRBJ2-2, with 9 bases identical to TRBD1. After removal of 0 bases from V and 4 bases from J, the junction contained 4 bases not matched to a gene. The CDR3 covers 16 residues. Germline CDR1 is SGDLS and CDR2 is YYNGEE. The CDR3 DNA is TGTGCCAGCAGCGTAGTGGGACAGGGTTTCACCGGGGAGCTGTTTTTT. It yields the protein CASSVVGQGFTGELFF.

V is TRBV6-5 and J is TRBJ1-2, with 7 nucleotides matching TRBD1. The CDR3 has 14 residues. V was clipped by 6 bases and J by 2 bases; unmatched bases: 6. Germline-derived CDR1 and CDR2 are MNHEY and SVGAGI. For the CDR3, the DNA is TGTGCCAGCAGCTTAGGGGGCGGGAACTATGGCTACACCTTC. This encodes CASSLGGGNYGYTF.

V is TRBV19 and J is TRBJ1-4; D not certain. CDR1 is LNHDA, CDR2 SQIVND, per germline (reference sequence). The CDR3 is 14 amino acids. Trimming cost V 3 bases and J 7 bases, with 12 bases left between them. In DNA form, the CDR3 reads TGTGCCAGTAGTATTTACAGAAACCGTGAAAAACTGTTTTTT. Protein sequence: CASSIYRNREKLFF.

The chain recombines TRBV5-4 with TRBJ2-3; 8 bases match TRBD2. The germline V gene encodes CDR1 SGHNT and CDR2 YYREEE (reference sequence). V was clipped by 3 bases and J by 0 bases; unmatched bases: 6. CDR3 length: 16 amino acids. CDR3 in amino acids: CASSSETSGSTDTQYF. The CDR3 region has the DNA TGTGCCAGCAGCTCAGAAACTAGCGGTAGCACAGATACGCAGTATTTT. Filled out from reference TRBV5-4 and TRBJ2-3, the complete variable domain reads ETGVTQSPTHLIKTRGQQVTLRCSSQSGHNTVSWYQQALGQGPQFIFQYYREEENGRGNFPPRFSGLQFPNYSSELNVNALELDDSALYLCASSSETSGSTDTQYFGPGTRLTVL.

V is TRBV5-1 and J is TRBJ1-4; D is uncertain. Germline assignment: CDR1 SGHRS and CDR2 YFSETQ. The V end lost 1 base, the J end lost 1 base, and 8 bases lay between the germline ends. The CDR3 contains 15 residues. CDR3 in amino acids: CASSLRGQTNEKLFF. As DNA, the CDR3 is TGCGCCAGCAGCTTGAGAGGGCAAACTAATGAAAAACTGTTTTTT.

The V gene is TRBV11-2, the J gene TRBJ1-2; a possible D gene is TRBD1 (5 bases). The germline V gene has CDR1 SGHAT and CDR2 FQNNGV. CDR3 size: 16 residues. Trimming removed 5 bases at V and 5 bases at J, with 21 bases between. CDR3 in amino acids: CASSRGVGGGTYGYTF. In DNA, the CDR3 is TGTGCCAGCAGCCGGGGGGTGGGAGGAGGGACTTATGGCTACACCTTC.

The chain recombines TRBV6-6 with TRBJ2-1, with a tentative D call TRBD2 (7 bases). The CDR3 has 16 amino acids. V was pared by 6 bases and J by 7 bases, with 22 bases between. From germline, CDR1 is MNHNY and CDR2 SVGAGI (reference sequence). CDR3 loop: CASRKAGGAFFNEQFF. As DNA, the CDR3 is TGTGCCAGCAGAAAGGCTGGGGGGGCCTTTTTTAATGAGCAGTTCTTC.

The V call is TRBV3-1 (or the pseudogene TRBV3-2), the J call TRBJ2-3; D ambiguous. The CDR3 has 16 residues. V was shortened by 1 base and J by 0 bases, with 11 bases between the two germline ends. CDR1 is LGHDT and CDR2 is YNNKEL in the germline V gene (reference sequence). The CDR3 sequence is CASSQVPNLSTDTQYF. DNA of the CDR3: TGTGCCAGCAGCCAAGTCCCGAACTTAAGCACAGATACGCAGTATTTT.

This chain joins TRBV27 and TRBJ2-7; 8 positions agree with TRBD2. After removal of 3 bases from V and 3 bases from J, the junction contained 1 base not matched to a gene. Germline lookup yields CDR1 MNHEY and CDR2 SMNVEV (reference sequence). The CDR3 runs 13 residues. The CDR3, as DNA: TGTGCCAGCAGTTTCGGGGGGGGCTACGAGCAGTACTTC. Translated, it gives CASSFGGGYEQYF.

The J gene is TRBJ1-6, the V gene TRBV19; tentative D call: TRBD1 (6 bases). The CDR3 is made up of 16 amino acids. Per germline, CDR1 LNHDA and CDR2 SQIVND (reference sequence). V was trimmed by 3 bases and J by 10 bases, leaving 19 bases between them. This CDR3 is CASSITPQAGGSPLHF. CDR3 nucleotides: TGTGCCAGTAGTATTACCCCTCAGGCGGGGGGCTCACCCCTCCACTTT.

The chain is built from TRBV5-6 and TRBJ1-2; 8 bases map to TRBD1. This CDR3 spans 14 amino acids. In germline, CDR1 is SGHDT, CDR2 YYEEEE. Unmatched junction bases numbered 8, after V lost 7 bases and J lost 3 bases. CDR3 sequence (DNA): TGTGCCAGCGTCAGGGCAGGGGGCGACTATGGCTACACCTTC. It specifies CASVRAGGDYGYTF.

J is TRBJ1-2 and V is TRBV15; D may be TRBD1 (5 bases). The CDR3 length is 15 residues. The germline CDR1 and CDR2 sequences are LNHNV and YYDKDF (reference sequence). The V end lost 1 base, the J end lost 2 bases, and 11 bases lay between the germline ends. The CDR3 loop reads CATSRVRGSNYGYTF. The CDR3 nucleotides are TGTGCCACCAGCAGAGTAAGGGGTTCAAACTATGGCTACACCTTC.

The chain carries TRBV9 and TRBJ1-5; D is unresolved. There are 14 residues in the CDR3. In germline, CDR1 is SGDLS, CDR2 YYNGEE. V dropped 0 bases and J dropped 7 bases, with 11 bases sitting between them. The CDR3 loop is CASSVDSYGQPQHF. The CDR3, as DNA: TGTGCCAGCAGCGTAGATTCGTACGGGCAGCCCCAGCATTTT. The variable domain in full, completed from reference TRBV9 and TRBJ1-5, reads DSGVTQTPKHLITATGQRVTLRCSPRSGDLSVYWYQQSLDQGLQFLIQYYNGEERAKGNILERFSAQQFPDLHSELNLSSLELGDSALYFCASSVDSYGQPQHFGDGTRLSIL.

CDR3 protein: CAISGRNGQVNTEAFF. The CDR3 coding sequence is TGTGCCATCAGTGGGAGAAACGGACAGGTAAACACTGAAGCTTTCTTT. The chain joins TRBV10-3 to TRBJ1-1; 7 bases agree with TRBD1. The CDR3 contains 16 residues. The J segment lost 2 bases and the V segment lost 4 bases, leaving 10 bases of the junction unmatched. The germline V gene encodes CDR1 ENHRY and CDR2 SYGVKD.

The chain is built from TRBV14 and TRBJ2-7, with D perhaps TRBD1 (6 bases). CDR1 and CDR2 (germline): SGHDN, FVKESK. V was pared by 6 bases and J by 0 bases, with 15 bases between. This CDR3 is 15 amino acids long. For the CDR3, the DNA is TGTGCCAGCAGTAAAAGACAGGAGAGCTCCTACGAGCAGTACTTC. Amino acid sequence: CASSKRQESSYEQYF.